This T cell receptor beta chain came from a study of blood T cell repertoires in COVID-19. Repertoires were generated with immunoSEQ multiplex PCR, while TCRdb's copy carries only in-frame clones and drops some. The table has roughly 56,000 clones, 85% to 90% seen once. V was pared by 4 bases and J by 2 bases, with 6 bases of the junction left unmatched. Germline V lookup: CDR1 SGHVS, CDR2 FQNEAQ. The CDR3 length is 16 residues. The chain is built from TRBV7-8 and TRBJ1-4; 8 bases agree with TRBD1. The sequenced sample was peripheral blood. The TCR comes from a human donor in a cohort sampled during active COVID-19. In DNA, the CDR3 is TGTGCCAGCAGCTCTAGATACAGGGGGACTAATGAAAAACTGTTTTTT. Translated: CASSSRYRGTNEKLFF.